This entry lists 22 T cell receptor beta chains sequenced from one sample in a study of blood T cell repertoires in COVID-19. Repertoires were generated with immunoSEQ multiplex PCR, while TCRdb's copy carries only in-frame clones and drops some. The table lists 120,000 to 150,000 clones, roughly 90% of them singletons. The sample was PBMCs or T cells enriched from blood (not recorded which). These receptor sequences come from a woman in her twenties or thirties with acute COVID-19.

The chain is built from TRBV6-2 or TRBV6-3 and TRBJ2-1; D gene unclear. Germline assignment: CDR1 MNHEY and CDR2 SVGEGT. The CDR3 consists of 15 residues. Trimming removed 2 bases from V and 4 bases from J, with 12 bases in between. The CDR3 reads CASSYLRPDYNEQFF. CDR3 in DNA: TGTGCCAGCAGTTACCTGCGTCCCGATTACAATGAGCAGTTCTTC.

This chain uses TRBV4-3 with TRBJ1-2; possible D gene TRBD1, 6 bases. The CDR3 has 16 amino acids. Germline lookup yields CDR1 LGHNA and CDR2 YSLEER. V lost 0 bases to trimming and J lost 4 bases, with 15 bases between them. The CDR3 DNA sequence: TGCGCCAGCAGCCAAGAGCTGGACAGAAACGGCTATGGCTACACCTTC. Translation: CASSQELDRNGYGYTF.

This clone came up once. This chain joins TRBV29-1 and TRBJ1-2; 8 nucleotides agree with TRBD1. The V gene end was trimmed by 4 bases and the J gene end by 3 bases; junction bases not matched to a gene: 4. The CDR3 length is 13 residues. Germline lookup yields CDR1 SQVTM and CDR2 ANQGSEA. The DNA for the CDR3 is TGCAGCGTTGGAGGGACAGGAGACTATGGCTACACCTTC. Protein product: CSVGGTGDYGYTF.

V gene TRBV5-1 combines with J gene TRBJ2-3, with 9 bases lining up with TRBD1. Germline values: CDR1 SGHRS, CDR2 YFSETQ. There are 16 residues in the CDR3. V dropped 0 bases and J dropped 3; count of bases not matched to a gene: 5. Here the CDR3 reads CASSLVQQGATDTQYF. The DNA for the CDR3 is TGCGCCAGCAGCTTGGTACAACAGGGGGCTACAGATACGCAGTATTTT.

The CDR3 DNA reads as TGCAGCCTCGGGGGGGCAGGGAGCCCCGAGACCCAGTACTTC. Translation gives CSLGGAGSPETQYF. The gene calls are TRBV29-1 and TRBJ2-5, with TRBD2 identical over 8 bases. The CDR3 covers 14 residues. Germline CDR1 is SQVTM and CDR2 is ANQGSEA. Trimming took 8 bases from V and 5 from J; bases not matched to a gene: 13.

The chain joins TRBV27 to TRBJ1-2, with D perhaps matching TRBD1 (6 bases). This CDR3 region has 16 residues. Trimming pared 6 bases from V and 1 base from J, leaving 18 bases between. Germline CDR1 is MNHEY and CDR2 is SMNVEV (reference sequence). The CDR3 coding sequence is TGTGCCAGCAGGGAATTGGGCGGGGGCAATAACTATGGCTACACCTTC. Its translation: CASRELGGGNNYGYTF.

This rearrangement joins TRBV27 to TRBJ2-1, with TRBD2 identical over 9 bases. Germline-derived CDR1 and CDR2 are MNHEY and SMNVEV (reference sequence). The junction had 14 bases not matched to a gene; V was cut back by 5 bases and J by 0 bases. The CDR3 extends over 19 amino acids. DNA of the CDR3: TGTGCCAGCAGTCCCGCCTGGCGGGAGGGGGGTAGCTCCTACAATGAGCAGTTCTTC. Translated, it gives CASSPAWREGGSSYNEQFF.

The chain links TRBV27 to TRBJ1-5; 9 nucleotides line up with TRBD1. Germline V gives CDR1 MNHEY, CDR2 SMNVEV (reference sequence). There are 15 residues in the CDR3. V shed 6 bases, J shed 6 bases, and the junction held 9 bases outside the gene matches. The CDR3 region is CASSGGQGVSQPQHF. CDR3 DNA: TGTGCCAGCAGCGGGGGACAGGGTGTATCTCAGCCCCAGCATTTT.

The CDR3 loop is CASSLRTTRYNEQFF. CDR3 DNA: TGTGCCAGCAGCCTCCGGACTACTCGCTACAATGAGCAGTTCTTC. The chain couples TRBV6-2 or TRBV6-3 to TRBJ2-1; possibly TRBD2 for D (6 bases). The CDR3 runs to 15 residues. V was cut by 6 bases and J by 3 bases, with 15 bases left in between. CDR1 and CDR2 from the germline V gene are MNHEY and SVGEGT.

The chain couples TRBV6-2 or TRBV6-3 to TRBJ2-7; 8 bases are shared with TRBD2. Germline V CDR1 and CDR2: MNHEY, SVGEGT. V shed 7 bases, J shed 3 bases, and the junction held 8 bases outside the gene matches. The CDR3 has 14 residues. The CDR3 spells CASTPGTSFYEQYF. In DNA, the CDR3 is TGTGCCAGCACCCCCGGGACTAGTTTCTACGAGCAGTACTTC.

The chain employs TRBV27 and TRBJ2-5; 7 nucleotides line up with TRBD2. Germline-derived CDR1 and CDR2 are MNHEY and SMNVEV (reference sequence). Trimming took 4 bases from V and 1 from J; bases not matched to a gene: 6. The CDR3 has 15 amino acids. CDR3 sequence: CASSWSSGTQETQYF. The CDR3 DNA is TGTGCCAGCAGTTGGTCTAGCGGAACCCAAGAGACCCAGTACTTC.

This chain joins TRBV7-2 and TRBJ2-1, with a weak D call TRBD2 (5 bases). V was cut by 4 bases and J by 8 bases, with 15 bases left in between. CDR1 and CDR2 (germline): SGHTA, FQGNSA. The CDR3 loop spans 14 amino acids. The CDR3 DNA reads TGTGCCAGCAGCTCACTAGTGGGGTGGGATGAGCAGTTCTTC. Amino acids: CASSSLVGWDEQFF.

The J gene is TRBJ2-1, the V gene TRBV9; D may be TRBD2 (5 bases). CDR1 SGDLS and CDR2 YYNGEE come from the germline V gene. V was clipped by 0 bases and J by 3 bases, with 10 bases between them. The CDR3 sequence is 15 residues long. Written as DNA, the CDR3 is TGTGCCAGCAGCGTAGTAGCGACAAACTACAATGAGCAGTTCTTC. Encoded protein: CASSVVATNYNEQFF. The full variable domain, rest sourced from reference TRBV9 and TRBJ2-1, is DSGVTQTPKHLITATGQRVTLRCSPRSGDLSVYWYQQSLDQGLQFLIQYYNGEERAKGNILERFSAQQFPDLHSELNLSSLELGDSALYFCASSVVATNYNEQFFGPGTRLTVL.

The chain is built from TRBV6-5 and TRBJ1-2; the match to TRBD1 covers 7 bases. V shed 3 bases and J 7 bases; nucleotides not matched to a gene: 5. This CDR3 contains 13 residues. Per the germline V gene, CDR1 is MNHEY and CDR2 is SVGAGI. CDR3 sequence reads: CASSYAGGSGYTF. CDR3 DNA sequence: TGTGCCAGCAGTTATGCAGGGGGAAGTGGCTACACCTTC.

The chain employs TRBV5-1 and TRBJ2-7, with 7 bases matching TRBD2. The CDR3 runs 16 residues. Germline V gene sequence: CDR1 SGHRS, CDR2 YFSETQ. V lost 3 bases to trimming and J lost 2 bases; unmatched junction nucleotides: 11. CDR3 loop: CASSSNAGTNPYEQYF. CDR3 in DNA: TGCGCCAGCAGCTCGAACGCTGGGACTAACCCCTACGAGCAGTACTTC.

This clone was picked up one time. This sequence joins TRBV28 and TRBJ1-2; D is perhaps TRBD1 (5 bases). Germline V gives CDR1 MDHEN, CDR2 SYDVKM. The CDR3 covers 12 residues. CDR3 sequence reads: CGGGNANYGYTF. CDR3 in DNA: TGTGGCGGGGGTAATGCTAACTATGGCTACACCTTC.

V gene TRBV28 combines with J gene TRBJ2-5, with D tentatively TRBD2 (5 bases). Trimming removed 7 bases at V and 1 base at J, with 16 bases between. Per germline, CDR1 MDHEN and CDR2 SYDVKM. The CDR3 sequence is 15 residues long. The CDR3 sequence: CASTPVGGVQETQYF. The CDR3 DNA reads as TGTGCCAGCACCCCAGTCGGAGGAGTCCAAGAGACCCAGTACTTC.

The chain couples TRBV30 to TRBJ2-3, with TRBD2 as a possible D gene (6 bases). The V gene lost 7 bases and the J gene lost 0 bases, with 17 bases spanning the gap. The CDR3 totals 15 residues. CDR1 GTSNPN and CDR2 SVGIG come from the germline V gene (reference sequence). DNA for the CDR3: TGTGCCTCGAACCATGAACGGGGGAGCACAGATACGCAGTATTTT. Residues: CASNHERGSTDTQYF.

V gene TRBV12-2 combines with J gene TRBJ1-5. TRBV12-2 constitutes a pseudogene. The CDR3 has 15 residues. The DNA of the CDR3 is TGTGCAAGTCGCTTAGCGGGCGGGGGTGAACAGCCCCAGCATTTT. Its translation is CASRLAGGGEQPQHF.

The chain joins TRBV7-2 to TRBJ1-4, with no clear D. Germline-derived CDR1 and CDR2 are SGHTA and FQGNSA. V gave up 1 base and J gave up 3 bases, with 9 bases separating them. This CDR3 is 15 amino acids long. CDR3 nucleotides: TGTGCCAGCAGCTTAGGTGGGAGGTCTAATGAAAAACTGTTTTTT. It encodes CASSLGGRSNEKLFF. Combining the CDR3 with reference TRBV7-2 and TRBJ1-4 gives the whole variable domain GAGVSQSPSNKVTEKGKDVELRCDPISGHTALYWYRQSLGQGLEFLIYFQGNSAPDKSGLPSDRFSAERTGGSVSTLTIQRTQQEDSAVYLCASSLGGRSNEKLFFGSGTQLSVL.

J is TRBJ2-3 and V is TRBV7-6; 7 bases line up with TRBD2. This CDR3 is 12 amino acids long. Germline V gene data show CDR1 as SGHVS and CDR2 as FNYEAQ. With V trimmed by 5 bases and J by 8 bases, 4 bases remained unmatched. The CDR3 DNA reads as TGTGCCAGCAGCCGACTAGCCGGTACGCAGTATTTT. Translation: CASSRLAGTQYF.

This clone was recorded only once. V and J are TRBV18 and TRBJ1-2; 7 bases agree with TRBD1. CDR3 size: 15 residues. The V and J ends lost 5 bases and 7 bases, in that order; junction bases with no gene match: 13. CDR1 and CDR2 from the germline V gene are KGHSH and LQKENI. The CDR3 loop reads CASSAATGVSGGYTF. Written as DNA, the CDR3 is TGTGCCAGCTCAGCGGCCACAGGGGTATCGGGTGGCTACACCTTC. The variable domain in full, completed from reference TRBV18 and TRBJ1-2, reads NAGVMQNPRHLVRRRGQEARLRCSPMKGHSHVYWYRQLPEEGLKFMVYLQKENIIDESGMPKERFSAEFPKEGPSILRIQQVVRGDSAAYFCASSAATGVSGGYTFGSGTRLTVV.